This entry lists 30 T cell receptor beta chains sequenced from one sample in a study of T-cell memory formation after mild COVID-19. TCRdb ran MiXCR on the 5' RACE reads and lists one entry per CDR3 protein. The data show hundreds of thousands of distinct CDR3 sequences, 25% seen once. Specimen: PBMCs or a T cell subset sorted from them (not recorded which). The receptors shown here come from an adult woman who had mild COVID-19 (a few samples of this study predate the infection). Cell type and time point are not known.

CDR3 coding DNA: TGTGCCAGCAGCTTAACACAGAAGATCAGCTCTGGGGCCAACGTCCTGACTTTC. Protein product: CASSLTQKISSGANVLTF. This chain connects TRBV11-1 to TRBJ2-6; no definite D call. Germline V gives CDR1 SGHAT, CDR2 FQDESV (reference sequence). V gave up 2 bases and J gave up 0 bases, with 14 bases separating them. The CDR3 sequence is 18 residues long.

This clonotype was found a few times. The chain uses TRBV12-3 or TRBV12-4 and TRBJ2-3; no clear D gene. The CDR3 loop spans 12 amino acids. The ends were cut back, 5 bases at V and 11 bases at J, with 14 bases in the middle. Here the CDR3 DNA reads TGTGCCAGCAGTCCACAGCGTCAAGAGCAGTATTTT. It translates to CASSPQRQEQYF.

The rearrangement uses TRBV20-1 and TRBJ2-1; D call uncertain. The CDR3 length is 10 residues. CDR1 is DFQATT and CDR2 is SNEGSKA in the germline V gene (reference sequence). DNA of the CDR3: TGCAGCGCCCGTTACTATGAGCAGTTCTTC. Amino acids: CSARYYEQFF.

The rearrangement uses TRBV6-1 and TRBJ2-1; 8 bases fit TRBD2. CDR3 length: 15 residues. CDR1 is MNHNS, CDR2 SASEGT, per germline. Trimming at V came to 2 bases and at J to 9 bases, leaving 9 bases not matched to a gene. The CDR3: CASSEPGLGRGEQFF. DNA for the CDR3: TGTGCCAGCAGTGAACCGGGACTAGGTAGGGGTGAGCAGTTCTTC.

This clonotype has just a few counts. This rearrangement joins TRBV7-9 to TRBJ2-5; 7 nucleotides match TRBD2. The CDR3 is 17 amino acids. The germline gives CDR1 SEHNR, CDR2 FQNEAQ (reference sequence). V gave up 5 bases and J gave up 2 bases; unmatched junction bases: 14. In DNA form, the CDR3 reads TGTGCCAGCAGCGCACCTCTCGGCGGGAGTTTTCAAGAGACCCAGTACTTC. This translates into CASSAPLGGSFQETQYF.

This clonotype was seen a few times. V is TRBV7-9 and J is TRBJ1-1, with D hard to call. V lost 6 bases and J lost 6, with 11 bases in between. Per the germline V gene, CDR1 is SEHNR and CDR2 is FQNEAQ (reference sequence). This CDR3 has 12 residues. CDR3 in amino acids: CASSGERPEAFF. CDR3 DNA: TGTGCCAGCAGTGGGGAGAGGCCTGAAGCTTTCTTT.

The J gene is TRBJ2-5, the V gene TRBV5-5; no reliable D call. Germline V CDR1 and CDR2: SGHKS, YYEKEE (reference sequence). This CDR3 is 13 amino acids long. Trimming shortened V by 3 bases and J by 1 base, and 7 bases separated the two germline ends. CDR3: CASSSVGQETQYF. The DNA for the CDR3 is TGTGCCAGCAGCTCGGTGGGCCAAGAGACCCAGTACTTC.

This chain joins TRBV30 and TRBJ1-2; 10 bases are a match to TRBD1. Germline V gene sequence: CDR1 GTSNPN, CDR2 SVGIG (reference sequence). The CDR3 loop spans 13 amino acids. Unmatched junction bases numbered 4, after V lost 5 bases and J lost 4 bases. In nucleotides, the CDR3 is TGTGCCTGGGGACAGGGGGGGACCTATGGCTACACCTTC. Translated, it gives CAWGQGGTYGYTF.

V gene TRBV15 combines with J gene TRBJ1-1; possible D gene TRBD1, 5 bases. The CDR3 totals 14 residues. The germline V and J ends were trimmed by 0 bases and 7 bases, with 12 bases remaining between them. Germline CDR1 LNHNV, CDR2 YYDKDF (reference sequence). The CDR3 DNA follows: TGTGCCACCAGCAGAGAACGGAGGGGATTTGAAGCTTTCTTT. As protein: CATSRERRGFEAFF.

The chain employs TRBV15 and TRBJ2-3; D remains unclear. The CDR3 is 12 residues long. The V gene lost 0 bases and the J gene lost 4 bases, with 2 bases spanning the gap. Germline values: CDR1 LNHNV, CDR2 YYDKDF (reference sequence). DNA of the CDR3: TGTGCCACCAGCAGAGACGCAGATACGCAGTATTTT. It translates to CATSRDADTQYF.

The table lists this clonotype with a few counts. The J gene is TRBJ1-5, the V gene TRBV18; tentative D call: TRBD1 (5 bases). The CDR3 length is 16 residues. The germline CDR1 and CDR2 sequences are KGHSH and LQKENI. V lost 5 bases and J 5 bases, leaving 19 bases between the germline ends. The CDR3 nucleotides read TGTGCCAGCTCATCCGGGACTGGACGAGTGGATCAGCCCCAGCATTTT. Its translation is CASSSGTGRVDQPQHF.

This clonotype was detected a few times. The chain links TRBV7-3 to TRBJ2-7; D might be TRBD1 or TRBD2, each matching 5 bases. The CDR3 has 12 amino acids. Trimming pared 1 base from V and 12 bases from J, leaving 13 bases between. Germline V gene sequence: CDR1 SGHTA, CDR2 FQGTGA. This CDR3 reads CASSLIGGEVYF. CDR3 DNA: TGTGCCAGCAGCTTAATTGGGGGTGAGGTGTACTTC.

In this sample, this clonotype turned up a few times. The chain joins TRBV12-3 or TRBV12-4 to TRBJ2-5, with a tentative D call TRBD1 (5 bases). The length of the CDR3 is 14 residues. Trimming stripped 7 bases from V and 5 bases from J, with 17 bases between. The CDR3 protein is CASTPNWGRETQYF. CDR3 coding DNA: TGTGCCAGCACCCCCAACTGGGGCCGGGAGACCCAGTACTTC.

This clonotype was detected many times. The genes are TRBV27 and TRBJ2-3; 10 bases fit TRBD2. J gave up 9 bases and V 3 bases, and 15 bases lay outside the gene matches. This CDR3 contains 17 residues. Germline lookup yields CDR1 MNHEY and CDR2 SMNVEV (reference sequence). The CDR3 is CASSFPGSGGAEATQYF. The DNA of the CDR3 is TGTGCCAGCAGTTTCCCAGGGAGCGGGGGGGCGGAGGCCACGCAGTATTTT.

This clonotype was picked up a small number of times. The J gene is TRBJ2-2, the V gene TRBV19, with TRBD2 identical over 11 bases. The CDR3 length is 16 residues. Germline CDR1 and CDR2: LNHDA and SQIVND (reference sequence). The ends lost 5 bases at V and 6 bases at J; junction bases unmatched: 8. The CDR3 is CASSVTSGSFSGELFF. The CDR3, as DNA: TGTGCCAGTAGTGTTACTAGCGGGAGTTTCTCCGGGGAGCTGTTTTTT.

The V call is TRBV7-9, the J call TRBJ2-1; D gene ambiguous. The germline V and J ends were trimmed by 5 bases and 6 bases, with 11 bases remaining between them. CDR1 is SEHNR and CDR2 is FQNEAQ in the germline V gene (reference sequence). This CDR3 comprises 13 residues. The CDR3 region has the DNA TGTGCCAGCAGCGTATACGGCGGCAATGAGCAGTTCTTC. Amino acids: CASSVYGGNEQFF.

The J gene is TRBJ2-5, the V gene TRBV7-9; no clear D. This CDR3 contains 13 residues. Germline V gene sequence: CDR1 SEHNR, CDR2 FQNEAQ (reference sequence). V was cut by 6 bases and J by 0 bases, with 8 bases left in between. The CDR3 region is CASRRADQETQYF. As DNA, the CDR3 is TGTGCCAGCAGACGAGCAGACCAAGAGACCCAGTACTTC.

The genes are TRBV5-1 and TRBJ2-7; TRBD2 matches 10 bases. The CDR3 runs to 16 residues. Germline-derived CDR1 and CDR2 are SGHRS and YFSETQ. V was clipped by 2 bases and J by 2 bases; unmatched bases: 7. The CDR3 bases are TGCGCCAGCAGCTTATCTAGCGGGAGTGTGACCTACGAGCAGTACTTC. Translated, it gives CASSLSSGSVTYEQYF. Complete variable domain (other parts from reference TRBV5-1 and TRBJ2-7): KAGVTQTPRYLIKTRGQQVTLSCSPISGHRSVSWYQQTPGQGLQFLFEYFSETQRNKGNFPGRFSGRQFSNSRSEMNVSTLELGDSALYLCASSLSSGSVTYEQYFGPGTRLTVT.

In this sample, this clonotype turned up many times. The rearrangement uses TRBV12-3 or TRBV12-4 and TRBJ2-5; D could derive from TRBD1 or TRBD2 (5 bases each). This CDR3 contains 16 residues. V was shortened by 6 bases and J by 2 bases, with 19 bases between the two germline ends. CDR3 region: CASSPGPRGRQETQYF. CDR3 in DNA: TGTGCCAGCAGCCCGGGACCGAGGGGTCGGCAAGAGACCCAGTACTTC.

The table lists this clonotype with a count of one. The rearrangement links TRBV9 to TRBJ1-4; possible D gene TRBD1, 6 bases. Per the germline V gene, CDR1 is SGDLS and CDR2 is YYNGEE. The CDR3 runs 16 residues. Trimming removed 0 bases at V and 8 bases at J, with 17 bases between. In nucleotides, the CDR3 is TGTGCCAGCAGCGTAGGGACAGCCGTTAAAGGGGAAAAACTGTTTTTT. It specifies CASSVGTAVKGEKLFF.

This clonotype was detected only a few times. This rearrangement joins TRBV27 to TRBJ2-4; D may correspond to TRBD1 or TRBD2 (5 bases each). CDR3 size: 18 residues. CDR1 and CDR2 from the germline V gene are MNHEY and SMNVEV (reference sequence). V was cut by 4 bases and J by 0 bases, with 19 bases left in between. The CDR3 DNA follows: TGTGCCAGCAGTTCTCAACCCCCGGGACCCTTAGCCAAAAACATTCAGTACTTC. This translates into CASSSQPPGPLAKNIQYF.

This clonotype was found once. DNA for the CDR3: TGTGCCACCAGCGGGAGGGGGATCCCCTACGAGCAGTACTTC. This gives the protein CATSGRGIPYEQYF. The gene calls are TRBV15 and TRBJ2-7; D is possibly TRBD2 (7 bases). Germline V gives CDR1 LNHNV, CDR2 YYDKDF (reference sequence). This CDR3 has 14 residues. Trimming cost V 5 bases and J 2 bases, with 13 bases left between them.

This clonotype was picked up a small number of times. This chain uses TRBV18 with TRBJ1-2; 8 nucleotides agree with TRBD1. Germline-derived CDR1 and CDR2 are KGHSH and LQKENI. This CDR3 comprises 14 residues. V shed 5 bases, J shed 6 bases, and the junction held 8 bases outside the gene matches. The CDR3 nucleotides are TGTGCCAGCTCAGCCCAGACAGGGGATGATGGCTACACCTTC. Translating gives CASSAQTGDDGYTF.

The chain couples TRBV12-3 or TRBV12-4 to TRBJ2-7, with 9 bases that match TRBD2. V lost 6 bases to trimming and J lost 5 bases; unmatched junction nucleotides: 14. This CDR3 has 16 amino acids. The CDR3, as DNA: TGTGCCAGCAGGCTGGGGGGTAGCGGGAGTTCCCACGAGCAGTACTTC. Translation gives CASRLGGSGSSHEQYF.

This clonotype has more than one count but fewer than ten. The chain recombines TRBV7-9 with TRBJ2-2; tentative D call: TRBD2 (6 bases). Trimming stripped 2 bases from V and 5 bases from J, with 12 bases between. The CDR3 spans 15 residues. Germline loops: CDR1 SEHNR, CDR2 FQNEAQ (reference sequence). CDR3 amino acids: CASSLPTGETGELFF. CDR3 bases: TGTGCCAGCAGCTTACCAACGGGGGAAACCGGGGAGCTGTTTTTT. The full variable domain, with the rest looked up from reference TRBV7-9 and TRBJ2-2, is DTGVSQNPRHKITKRGQNVTFRCDPISEHNRLYWYRQTLGQGPEFLTYFQNEAQLEKSRLLSDRFSAERPKGSFSTLEIQRTEQGDSAMYLCASSLPTGETGELFFGEGSRLTVL.

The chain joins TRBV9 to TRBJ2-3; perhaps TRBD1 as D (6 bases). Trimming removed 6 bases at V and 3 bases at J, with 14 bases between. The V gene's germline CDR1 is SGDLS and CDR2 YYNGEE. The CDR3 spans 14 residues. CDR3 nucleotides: TGTGCCAGCACCGTGGGCAGGGGAACAGATACGCAGTATTTT. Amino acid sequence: CASTVGRGTDTQYF.

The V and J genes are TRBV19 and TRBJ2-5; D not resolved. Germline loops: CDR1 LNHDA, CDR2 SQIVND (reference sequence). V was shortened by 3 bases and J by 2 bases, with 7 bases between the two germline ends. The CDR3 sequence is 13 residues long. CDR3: CASSMSPQETQYF. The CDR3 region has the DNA TGTGCCAGTAGTATGTCCCCTCAAGAGACCCAGTACTTC.

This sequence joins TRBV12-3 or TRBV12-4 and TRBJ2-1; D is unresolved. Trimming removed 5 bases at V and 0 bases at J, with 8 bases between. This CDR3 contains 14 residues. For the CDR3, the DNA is TGTGCCAGCAGTCCGGTTAGCTCCTACAATGAGCAGTTCTTC. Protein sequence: CASSPVSSYNEQFF.

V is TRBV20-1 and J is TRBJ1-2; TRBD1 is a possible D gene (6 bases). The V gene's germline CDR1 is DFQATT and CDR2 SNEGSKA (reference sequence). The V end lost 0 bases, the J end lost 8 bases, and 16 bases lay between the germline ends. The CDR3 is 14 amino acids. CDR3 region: CSARDYRESLGYTF. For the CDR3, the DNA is TGCAGTGCTAGAGATTACAGGGAGAGTTTAGGCTACACCTTC.

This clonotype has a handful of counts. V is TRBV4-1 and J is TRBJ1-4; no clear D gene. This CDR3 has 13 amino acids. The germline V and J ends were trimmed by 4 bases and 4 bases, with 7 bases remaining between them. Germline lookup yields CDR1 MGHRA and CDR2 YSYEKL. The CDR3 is CASSLRLNEKLFF. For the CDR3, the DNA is TGCGCCAGCAGCCTGCGCCTTAATGAAAAACTGTTTTTT.